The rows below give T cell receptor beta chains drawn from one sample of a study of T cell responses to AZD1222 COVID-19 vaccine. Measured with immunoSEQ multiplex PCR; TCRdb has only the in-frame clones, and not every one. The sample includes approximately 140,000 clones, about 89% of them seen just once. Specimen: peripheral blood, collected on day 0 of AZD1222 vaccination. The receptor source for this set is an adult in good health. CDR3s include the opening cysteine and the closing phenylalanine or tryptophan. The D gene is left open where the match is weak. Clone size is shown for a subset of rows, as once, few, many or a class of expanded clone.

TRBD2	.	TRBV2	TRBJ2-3	CASIRRLAGADTQYF	TGTGCCAGCATCAGGCGGCTAGCGGGAGCAGATACGCAGTATTTT
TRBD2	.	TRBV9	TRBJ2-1	CASSGRGGNRDEQFF	TGTGCCAGCAGCGGCCGCGGGGGGAATCGGGATGAGCAGTTCTTC
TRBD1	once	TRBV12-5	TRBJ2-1	CASAPSHRGNEQFF	TGTGCTAGTGCCCCCTCTCACAGGGGCAATGAGCAGTTCTTC
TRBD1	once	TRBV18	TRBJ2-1	CASSDRGPYNEQFF	TGTGCCAGCTCGGACAGGGGCCCTTACAATGAGCAGTTCTTC
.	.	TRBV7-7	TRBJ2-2	CASSLGRGGELFF	TGTGCTAGCAGCCTTGGCCGAGGCGGGGAGCTGTTTTTT
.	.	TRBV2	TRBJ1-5	CASSAVRDSSNQPQHF	TGTGCCAGCAGTGCGGTCCGGGACTCAAGCAATCAGCCCCAGCATTTT
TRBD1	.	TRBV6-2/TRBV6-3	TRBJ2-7	CASSYSHLHDRGYEQYF	TGTGCCAGCAGTTACTCGCACCTCCACGACAGGGGATACGAGCAGTACTTC
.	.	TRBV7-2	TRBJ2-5	CASSFQGGETQYF	TGTGCCAGCAGCTTTCAGGGTGGGGAGACCCAGTACTTC
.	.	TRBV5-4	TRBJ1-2	CASSSGGGGARSYTF	TGTGCCAGCAGCTCCGGGGGTGGAGGGGCTAGGAGCTACACCTTC
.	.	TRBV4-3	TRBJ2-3	CASSQDISADTQYF	TGCGCCAGCAGCCAAGATATCAGCGCAGATACGCAGTATTTT
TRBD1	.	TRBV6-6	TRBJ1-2	CASSFRGQGYTF	TGTGCCAGCAGTTTCAGGGGGCAAGGCTACACCTTC
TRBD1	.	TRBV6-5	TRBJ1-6	CASSYGGTGRSPLHF	TGTGCCAGCAGTTACGGGGGGACAGGGAGGTCACCCCTCCACTTT
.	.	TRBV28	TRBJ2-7	CASSLASYYEQYF	TGTGCCAGCAGTTTAGCGTCATACTACGAGCAGTACTTC
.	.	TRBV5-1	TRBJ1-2	CASSTGISGGGYGYTF	TGCGCCAGCAGCACTGGAATATCAGGTGGGGGTTATGGCTACACCTTC
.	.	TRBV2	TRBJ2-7	CASRQDTLLGQYF	TGTGCCAGCAGACAGGATACGCTACTCGGGCAGTACTTC
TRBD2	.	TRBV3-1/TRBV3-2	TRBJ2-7	CASSQDPLAGNTPTYEQYF	TGTGCCAGCAGCCAAGATCCACTAGCGGGGAACACCCCGACCTACGAGCAGTACTTC
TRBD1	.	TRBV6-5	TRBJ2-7	CASKGQGHEQYF	TGTGCCAGCAAAGGACAGGGCCACGAGCAGTACTTC
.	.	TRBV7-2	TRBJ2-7	CASSPPYPRGYEQYF	TGTGCCAGCAGCCCCCCGTACCCAAGAGGGTACGAGCAGTACTTC
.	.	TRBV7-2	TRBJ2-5	CASSFAGAGETQYF	TGTGCCAGCAGCTTTGCGGGGGCGGGGGAGACCCAGTACTTC
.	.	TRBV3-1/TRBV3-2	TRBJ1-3	CASSQYRPKGVNTIYF	TGTGCCAGCAGCCAATACAGGCCCAAGGGTGTCAACACCATATATTTT
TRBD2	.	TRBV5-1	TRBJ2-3	CASSLAAGPTDTQYF	TGCGCCAGCAGCTTGGCAGCGGGGCCCACAGATACGCAGTATTTT
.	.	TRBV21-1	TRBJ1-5	CASSPPIGRVNQPQHF	TGTGCCAGCAGCCCGCCCATAGGGAGGGTCAATCAGCCCCAGCATTTT
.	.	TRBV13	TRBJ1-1	CASSLGGSGSEAFF	TGTGCCAGCAGCTTAGGGGGGAGCGGATCTGAAGCTTTCTTT
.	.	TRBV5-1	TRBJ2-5	CASCLGQNQETQYF	TGCGCCAGCTGCTTGGGCCAGAACCAAGAGACCCAGTACTTC
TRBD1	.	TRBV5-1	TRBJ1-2	CASSSGTGSGYTF	TGCGCCAGCAGCAGCGGGACAGGGTCTGGCTACACCTTC
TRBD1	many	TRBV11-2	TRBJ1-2	CASSSPDRARGYTF	TGTGCCAGCAGCTCCCCGGACAGGGCTCGGGGCTACACCTTC
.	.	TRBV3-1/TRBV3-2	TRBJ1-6	CASSLGQPNSPLHF	TGTGCCAGCAGCCTCGGACAACCCAATTCACCCCTCCACTTT
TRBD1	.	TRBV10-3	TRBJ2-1	CAISESTGGFNEQFF	TGTGCCATCAGTGAGTCAACAGGGGGGTTCAATGAGCAGTTCTTC